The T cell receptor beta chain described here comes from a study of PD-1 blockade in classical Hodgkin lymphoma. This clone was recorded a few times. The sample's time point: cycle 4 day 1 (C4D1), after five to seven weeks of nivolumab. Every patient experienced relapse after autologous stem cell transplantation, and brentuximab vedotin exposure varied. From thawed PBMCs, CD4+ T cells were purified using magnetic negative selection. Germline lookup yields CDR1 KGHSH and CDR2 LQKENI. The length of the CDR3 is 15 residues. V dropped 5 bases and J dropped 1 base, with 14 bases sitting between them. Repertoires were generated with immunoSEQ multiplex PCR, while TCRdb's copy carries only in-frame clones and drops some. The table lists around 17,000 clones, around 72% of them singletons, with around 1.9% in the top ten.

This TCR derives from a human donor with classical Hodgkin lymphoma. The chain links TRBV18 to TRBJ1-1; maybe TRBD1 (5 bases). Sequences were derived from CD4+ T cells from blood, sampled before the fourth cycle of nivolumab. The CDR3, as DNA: TGTGCCAGCTCAACCTTTGGGACCGAGAACACTGAAGCTTTCTTT. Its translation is CASSTFGTENTEAFF.